The rows below give T cell receptor beta chains drawn from one sample of a study of EBV T-cell therapy then PD-1 blockade in nasopharyngeal carcinoma. Data came from immunoSEQ multiplex PCR; TCRdb stores just in-frame clones and leaves some out. The sample carries tens of thousands of clones, nearly 85% recorded once. For these receptors, no antigen is known. Sequenced here: CD8+ T cells from blood, sampled at roughly day 60 from a patient whose treatment included autologous EBV-specific T cells and nivolumab. These receptors all come from a man aged 35-49 years with nasopharyngeal carcinoma. Both conserved end residues are part of each CDR3.

J	V	CDR3
TRBJ2-7	TRBV29-1	CSVEDMGQKRYEQYF
TRBJ2-7	TRBV7-2	CASSHLSSGAPYEQYF
TRBJ2-7	TRBV7-6	CASTRDRGHEQYF
TRBJ2-2	TRBV6-4	CASSDSTNTGELFF
TRBJ1-1	TRBV2	CASSEAGADTEAFF
TRBJ2-2	TRBV14	CASSQVFPPAPRELFF
TRBJ2-1	TRBV7-9	CASSLSGGAFYEQFF
TRBJ2-5	TRBV3-1/TRBV3-2	CASSQFSSGYEETQYF
TRBJ2-1	TRBV6-2/TRBV6-3	CASSYLAETGEWNEQFF
TRBJ2-1	TRBV9	CASSVDPNEQFF
TRBJ2-7	TRBV6-5	CASSPSRLKNEQYF
TRBJ1-4	TRBV6-5	CASSSWGCEKLFF
TRBJ1-2	TRBV7-9	CASSLEGRGGLGSYTF